What follows is one TCR beta chain and its context. Its matching antigen is unknown. V gave up 0 bases and J gave up 0 bases; unmatched junction bases: 14. The CDR3 runs to 21 residues. Germline V gene lookup returns CDR1 LGHNA and CDR2 YNFKEQ. This sample is drawn from a study of cytomegalovirus exposure and HLA in healthy donors. General study points: A later look showed TCR association rates differing by HLA locus, highest for DRB1 and lowest for HLA-C.

PCR used 60 Vbeta primers and 13 Jbeta primers. Repertoires were generated with immunoSEQ multiplex PCR, while TCRdb's copy carries only in-frame clones and drops some. This repertoire shows 150,000 to 200,000 clones, 65% to 90% found once; its top ten account for 1.9%. The specimen sequenced was PBMCs. J is TRBJ2-3 and V is TRBV4-2, with TRBD2 identical over 11 bases. The receptor was derived from a human donor in good health. DNA for the CDR3: TGTGCCAGCAGCCAAGATTTACTAGCGGGGGCTTCACCCCTTAGCACAGATACGCAGTATTTT. Protein: CASSQDLLAGASPLSTDTQYF.